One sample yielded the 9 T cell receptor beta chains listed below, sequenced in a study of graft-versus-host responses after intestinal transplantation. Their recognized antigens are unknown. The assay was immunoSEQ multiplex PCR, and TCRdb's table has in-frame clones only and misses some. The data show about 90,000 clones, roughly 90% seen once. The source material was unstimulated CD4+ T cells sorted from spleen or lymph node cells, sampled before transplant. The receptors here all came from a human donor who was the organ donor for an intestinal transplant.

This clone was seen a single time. The CDR3 reads CASSPRDWSYNEQFF. In DNA, the CDR3 is TGTGCCAGCTCACCCCGGGACTGGTCCTACAATGAGCAGTTCTTC. V usage is TRBV18 and J usage is TRBJ2-1; tentative D call: TRBD2 (6 bases). The CDR3 runs 15 residues. The germline V and J ends were trimmed by 3 bases and 1 base, with 10 bases remaining between them. The germline V gene has CDR1 KGHSH and CDR2 LQKENI.

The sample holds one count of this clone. CDR3 in amino acids: CASSELDSAGNTIYF. DNA for the CDR3: TGTGCCAGCAGTGAGTTAGACAGCGCTGGAAACACCATATATTTT. The rearrangement links TRBV2 to TRBJ1-3, with D tentatively TRBD1 (5 bases). Germline V gene lookup returns CDR1 SNHLY and CDR2 FYNNEI. Trimming stripped 3 bases from V and 2 bases from J, with 11 bases between. The CDR3 is 15 amino acids.

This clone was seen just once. The CDR3 is CAWRSPATGGGGTEAFF. CDR3 in DNA: TGTGCCTGGAGATCGCCGGCCACAGGGGGCGGAGGCACTGAAGCTTTCTTT. The chain carries TRBV30 and TRBJ1-1; the match to TRBD1 covers 9 bases. Trimming at V came to 3 bases and at J to 4 bases, leaving 15 bases not matched to a gene. Looked up from germline, CDR1 is GTSNPN and CDR2 is SVGIG (reference sequence). CDR3 length equals 17 residues. Together with reference TRBV30 and TRBJ1-1, the CDR3 gives the full variable domain: SQTIHQWPATLVQPVGSPLSLECTVEGTSNPNLYWYRQAAGRGLQLLFYSVGIGQISSEVPQNLSASRPQDRQFILSSKKLLLSDSGFYLCAWRSPATGGGGTEAFFGQGTRLTVV.

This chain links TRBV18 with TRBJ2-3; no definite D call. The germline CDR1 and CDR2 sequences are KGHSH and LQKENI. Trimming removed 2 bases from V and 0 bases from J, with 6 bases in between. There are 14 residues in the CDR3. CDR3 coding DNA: TGTGCCAGCTCACCAGGGCGTAGCACAGATACGCAGTATTTT. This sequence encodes CASSPGRSTDTQYF.

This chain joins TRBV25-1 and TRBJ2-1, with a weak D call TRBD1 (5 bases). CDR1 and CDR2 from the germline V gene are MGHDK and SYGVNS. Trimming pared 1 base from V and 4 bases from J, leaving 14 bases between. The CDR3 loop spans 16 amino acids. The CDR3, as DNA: TGTGCCAGCAGTGAATGGGGAATTGGGGCTTACAATGAGCAGTTCTTC. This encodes CASSEWGIGAYNEQFF.

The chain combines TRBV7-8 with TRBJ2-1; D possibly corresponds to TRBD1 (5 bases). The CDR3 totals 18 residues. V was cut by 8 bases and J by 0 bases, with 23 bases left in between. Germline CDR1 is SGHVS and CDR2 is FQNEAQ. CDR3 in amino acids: CASSIRGPSSSSYNEQFF. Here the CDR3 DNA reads TGTGCCAGCTCAATTAGGGGCCCATCATCCAGCTCCTACAATGAGCAGTTCTTC.

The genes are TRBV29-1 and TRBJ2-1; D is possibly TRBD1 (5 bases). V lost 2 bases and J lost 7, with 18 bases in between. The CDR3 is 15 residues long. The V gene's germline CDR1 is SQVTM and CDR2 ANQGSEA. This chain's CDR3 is CSVERWQGVGNEQFF. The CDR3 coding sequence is TGCAGCGTTGAAAGGTGGCAGGGCGTAGGGAATGAGCAGTTCTTC.

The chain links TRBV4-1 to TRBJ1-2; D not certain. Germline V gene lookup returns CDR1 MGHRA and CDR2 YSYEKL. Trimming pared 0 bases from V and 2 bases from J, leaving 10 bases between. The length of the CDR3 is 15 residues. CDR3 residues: CASSQEGGPNYGYTF. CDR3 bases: TGCGCCAGCAGCCAAGAAGGCGGGCCCAACTATGGCTACACCTTC.

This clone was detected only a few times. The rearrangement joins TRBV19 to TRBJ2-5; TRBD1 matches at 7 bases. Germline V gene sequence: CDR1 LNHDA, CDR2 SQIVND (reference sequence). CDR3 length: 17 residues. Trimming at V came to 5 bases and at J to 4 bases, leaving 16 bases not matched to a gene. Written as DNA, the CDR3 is TGTGCCAGTAGTCTTTTACCCCCTCGGACAGGTTTAGAGACCCAGTACTTC. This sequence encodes CASSLLPPRTGLETQYF.